A selection of T cell receptor beta chains follows, all from one sample in a study of neurological immune-mediated disorders. MiXCR, applied by TCRdb to the 5' RACE reads, yields one record per CDR3 protein. Of around 97,000 distinct CDR3 sequences in the sample, about 10% were seen once. The sequenced material came from PBMCs. These receptors originate from a female donor with HTLV-1-associated myelopathy (HAM/TSP). CDR3s include the opening cysteine and the closing phenylalanine or tryptophan. The D gene is left open where the match is weak. Sizes are listed as once, few, many, or a class for an expanded clone.

V: TRBV7-6
J: TRBJ2-3
D: -
size: many
DNA: TGTGCCAGCAGCCCGATGGGAACTAGTAGCACAGATACGCAGTATTTT
CDR3: CASSPMGTSSTDTQYF

V: TRBV28
J: TRBJ2-4
D: TRBD2
size: many
DNA: TGTGCCAGCAGCGACGGGGGGGCCAAAAACATTCAGTACTTC
CDR3: CASSDGGAKNIQYF

V: TRBV5-1
J: TRBJ2-3
D: -
size: many
DNA: TGCGCCAGCAGCCCGGCCACGGTATTGAGCACAGATACGCAGTATTTT
CDR3: CASSPATVLSTDTQYF

V: TRBV10-1
J: TRBJ2-7
D: TRBD1
size: many
DNA: TGCGCCAGCAGTGAGACCGGGACAGCCCCTCTCGAGCAGTACTTC
CDR3: CASSETGTAPLEQYF

V: TRBV20-1
J: TRBJ1-6
D: -
size: many
DNA: TGCAGTGCTAGGATGGGGAGCTCCTATAATTCACCCCTCCACTTT
CDR3: CSARMGSSYNSPLHF

V: TRBV29-1
J: TRBJ2-3
D: -
size: many
DNA: TGCAGCGTTGAAGATAAGGGGACGGTGCCTACGCAGTATTTT
CDR3: CSVEDKGTVPTQYF

V: TRBV6-5
J: TRBJ2-2
D: -
size: many
DNA: TGTGCCAGCAGTTACGTTACCGGGGAGCTGTTTTTT
CDR3: CASSYVTGELFF

V: TRBV20-1
J: TRBJ1-2
D: TRBD1
size: many
DNA: TGCAGTGCTAGTGAGGGGGCCTCCTATGGCTACACCTTC
CDR3: CSASEGASYGYTF

V: TRBV5-1
J: TRBJ2-3
D: TRBD2
size: many
DNA: TGCGCCAGCAGCTGGCAGACTAGCCTGGCAGATACGCAGTATTTT
CDR3: CASSWQTSLADTQYF

V: TRBV9
J: TRBJ1-3
D: -
size: many
DNA: TGTGCCAGCCGTAACTCTGGAAACACCATATATTTT
CDR3: CASRNSGNTIYF

V: TRBV15
J: TRBJ2-7
D: -
size: many
DNA: TGTGCTACCAACCGTCCCTACTCCTACGAGCAGTACTTC
CDR3: CATNRPYSYEQYF